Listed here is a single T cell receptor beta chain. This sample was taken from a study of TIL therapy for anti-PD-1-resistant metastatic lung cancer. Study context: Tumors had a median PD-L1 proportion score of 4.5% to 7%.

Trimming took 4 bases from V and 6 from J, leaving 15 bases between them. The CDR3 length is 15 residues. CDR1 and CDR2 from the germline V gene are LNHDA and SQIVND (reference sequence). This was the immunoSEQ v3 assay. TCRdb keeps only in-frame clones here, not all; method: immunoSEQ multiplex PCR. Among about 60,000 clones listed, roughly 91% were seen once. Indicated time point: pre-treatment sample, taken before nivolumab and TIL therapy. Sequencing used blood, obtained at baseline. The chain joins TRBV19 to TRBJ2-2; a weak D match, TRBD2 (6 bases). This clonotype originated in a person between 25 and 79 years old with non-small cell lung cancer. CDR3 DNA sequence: TGTGCCAGTAGTAGCGGGATGGCTTCGTCCGGGGAGCTGTTTTTT. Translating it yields CASSSGMASSGELFF. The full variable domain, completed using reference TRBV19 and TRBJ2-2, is DGGITQSPKYLFRKEGQNVTLSCEQNLNHDAMYWYRQDPGQGLRLIYYSQIVNDFQKGDIAEGYSVSREKKESFPLTVTSAQKNPTAFYLCASSSGMASSGELFFGEGSRLTVL.